Below are 7 T cell receptor beta chains sequenced from a single sample in a study of cytomegalovirus exposure and HLA in healthy donors. It was with 60 Vbeta and 13 Jbeta primers that the PCR ran. Generated by immunoSEQ multiplex PCR, the TCRdb table keeps only in-frame clones and is missing some. The data contain 110,000 to 150,000 clones, 76% of them singletons. Sequenced: PBMCs. The receptors shown here come from a woman between 40 and 55 years old in good health and CMV-seronegative.

Worth noting for this clone: Mismatch with germline at one junction end may stem from a read error. V and J are TRBV6-1 and TRBJ2-1; D might be TRBD1 (6 bases). This CDR3 region has 15 residues. CDR1 and CDR2 (germline): MNHNS, SASEGT. The CDR3 DNA reads as TGTGCCAGTGGGGTGGGACAACCAGGGTTCGATGAGCAGCTCTTC. Protein product: CASGVGQPGFDEQLF.

The chain employs TRBV28 and TRBJ2-1; 7 bases fit TRBD1. CDR1 is MDHEN, CDR2 SYDVKM, per germline. V shed 6 bases, J shed 7 bases, and the junction held 6 bases outside the gene matches. The CDR3 runs to 13 residues. This CDR3 reads CASRQGWGNEQFF. The CDR3 DNA is TGTGCCAGCAGACAGGGGTGGGGGAATGAGCAGTTCTTC.

Judged by abundance, this clone is medium-sized. The genes are TRBV4-2 and TRBJ2-2; 8 bases agree with TRBD1. J lost 5 bases, V lost 5 bases, and 7 bases had no gene match. Germline values: CDR1 LGHNA, CDR2 YNFKEQ. The CDR3 extends over 15 amino acids. CDR3 sequence: CASSYDRGWTGELFF. CDR3 bases: TGTGCCAGCAGCTACGACAGGGGATGGACCGGGGAGCTGTTTTTT.

This CDR3 reads CSVVVPGNTIYF. CDR3 DNA: TGCAGCGTTGTAGTTCCTGGAAACACCATATATTTT. V is TRBV29-1 and J is TRBJ1-3, with no clear D. Trimming shortened V by 4 bases and J by 2 bases, and 6 bases separated the two germline ends. The CDR3 totals 12 residues. Looked up from germline, CDR1 is SQVTM and CDR2 is ANQGSEA.

V usage is TRBV19 and J usage is TRBJ2-5; 10 bases line up with TRBD1. The CDR3 contains 13 residues. V was pared by 6 bases and J by 4 bases, with 2 bases of the junction left unmatched. Germline loops: CDR1 LNHDA, CDR2 SQIVND (reference sequence). CDR3 sequence (DNA): TGTGCCAGTAGGGACAGGGGGATAGAGACCCAGTACTTC. This gives the protein CASRDRGIETQYF.

The gene calls are TRBV7-9 and TRBJ2-6, with D possibly being TRBD1 (6 bases). CDR1 SEHNR and CDR2 FQNEAQ come from the germline V gene (reference sequence). Trimming removed 5 bases from V and 3 bases from J, with 14 bases in between. The CDR3 sequence is 16 residues long. The CDR3 nucleotides read TGTGCCAGCAGCCTGCAAGGGGGTCTTGGGGCCAACGTCCTGACTTTC. This gives the protein CASSLQGGLGANVLTF.

This chain joins TRBV6-5 and TRBJ1-2; 8 nucleotides line up with TRBD1. After removal of 6 bases from V and 10 bases from J, the junction contained 10 bases not matched to a gene. CDR1 is MNHEY and CDR2 is SVGAGI in the germline V gene. This CDR3 is 13 amino acids long. The CDR3, as DNA: TGTGCCAGCAGGACGACCTCAGGGGGCGACTACACCTTC. Translating gives CASRTTSGGDYTF.